Below are 26 T cell receptor beta chains sequenced from a single sample in a study of response to subunit inactivated influenza vaccine. TCRdb reprocessed the RT-PCR reads via MiXCR and lists one record per CDR3 protein. The repertoire has about 780,000 distinct CDR3 sequences, roughly 18% of them found once; the top ten carry approximately 11%. The sequenced sample was PBMCs from blood, obtained about 5 days after vaccination. The receptors come from a man aged 45-60 years who received an inactivated influenza vaccine.

The rearrangement uses TRBV10-3 and TRBJ2-1; 7 bases map to TRBD1. CDR3 length equals 14 residues. The trim removed 2 bases at V and 6 bases at J, leaving 4 bases unmatched. Germline V CDR1 and CDR2: ENHRY, SYGVKD. The CDR3 protein is CAISERTGSNEQFF. The DNA of the CDR3 is TGTGCCATCAGTGAGAGGACAGGCTCCAATGAGCAGTTCTTC.

This clonotype was counted ten times or more. The CDR3 spells CASSLRGQGPEAFF. The CDR3 coding sequence is TGTGCCAGCAGTTTAAGAGGACAGGGCCCTGAAGCTTTCTTT. The V and J genes are TRBV12-3 or TRBV12-4 and TRBJ1-1, with 8 bases fitting TRBD1. With 2 bases clipped from V and 6 bases from J, the junction kept 5 bases outside the gene matches. This CDR3 is 14 amino acids long.

The V gene is TRBV20-1, the J gene TRBJ2-2; D might be TRBD2 (6 bases). This CDR3 is 12 amino acids long. The V end lost 5 bases, the J end lost 5 bases, and 9 bases lay between the germline ends. Per the germline V gene, CDR1 is DFQATT and CDR2 is SNEGSKA (reference sequence). The CDR3 nucleotides are TGCAGTGCTCCGGGGGTTACCGGGGAGCTGTTTTTT. It translates to CSAPGVTGELFF.

This clonotype was counted many times. The rearrangement joins TRBV29-1 to TRBJ2-1; 7 bases fit TRBD1. This CDR3 region has 16 residues. J lost 3 bases, V lost 3 bases, and 11 bases had no gene match. CDR1 SQVTM and CDR2 ANQGSEA come from the germline V gene. The CDR3 region has the DNA TGCAGCGTTGAGAGAGGACAGGCCATGTTCTACAATGAGCAGTTCTTC. Its translation: CSVERGQAMFYNEQFF.

This clonotype has only a few counts. V and J are TRBV28 and TRBJ1-2; D gene uncertain. This CDR3 has 17 amino acids. Germline V gene sequence: CDR1 MDHEN, CDR2 SYDVKM. V was pared by 4 bases and J by 4 bases, with 22 bases between. CDR3 DNA: TGTGCCAGCAGTTCGATCAACCGGTCCCGACCGGGCTATGGCTACACCTTC. It encodes CASSSINRSRPGYGYTF.

This clonotype showed up many times. The chain has TRBV12-3 or TRBV12-4 and TRBJ2-1, with D perhaps TRBD2 (6 bases). The CDR3 has 14 residues. The V end was cut by 6 bases, the J end by 4 bases, with 13 bases between. The CDR3 nucleotides read TGTGCCAGCAGCCAGGACTATCGGTACAATGAGCAGTTCTTC. This gives the protein CASSQDYRYNEQFF.

The chain has TRBV5-1 and TRBJ2-5; D not certain. Trimming removed 4 bases at V and 3 bases at J, with 10 bases between. The CDR3 spans 13 residues. Germline-derived CDR1 and CDR2 are SGHRS and YFSETQ. The CDR3 DNA reads TGCGCCAGCAGCCGGGTGGTAGAAGAGACCCAGTACTTC. Translation gives CASSRVVEETQYF.

This clonotype showed up just a few times. The chain uses TRBV4-3 and TRBJ1-3; perhaps TRBD1 as D (5 bases). V dropped 2 bases and J dropped 0 bases, with 14 bases sitting between them. The germline V gene encodes CDR1 LGHNA and CDR2 YSLEER. This CDR3 is built from 17 residues. CDR3 nucleotides: TGCGCCAGCAGCCAATCTCCGGGACTCCTCTCTGGAAACACCATATATTTT. This gives the protein CASSQSPGLLSGNTIYF.

This CDR3 reads CASSVQGVDEKLFF. Written as DNA, the CDR3 is TGCGCCAGCAGCGTGCAGGGAGTTGATGAAAAACTGTTTTTT. The chain recombines TRBV5-1 with TRBJ1-4, with a possible D match to TRBD1 (5 bases). Per germline, CDR1 SGHRS and CDR2 YFSETQ. V lost 4 bases and J lost 6, with 13 bases in between. There are 14 residues in the CDR3.

The chain joins TRBV7-2 to TRBJ2-2; TRBD1 agrees at 7 bases. V lost 5 bases and J lost 0; bases outside the gene matches: 6. Germline assignment: CDR1 SGHTA and CDR2 FQGNSA. The CDR3 contains 16 residues. The DNA for the CDR3 is TGTGCCAGCAGCCCATCCGGGACAGCGAACACCGGGGAGCTGTTTTTT. Translation gives CASSPSGTANTGELFF.

The rearrangement links TRBV4-1 to TRBJ1-5; D unresolved. The CDR3 covers 14 residues. V was trimmed by 4 bases and J by 6 bases, leaving 13 bases between them. From germline, CDR1 is MGHRA and CDR2 YSYEKL. The DNA for the CDR3 is TGCGCCAGCAGCCCGCTGGGGAATGGTCAGCCCCAGCATTTT. This encodes CASSPLGNGQPQHF.

V and J are TRBV12-3 or TRBV12-4 and TRBJ2-5, with TRBD2 matching 11 bases. This CDR3 is built from 15 residues. V trimming: 5 bases; J trimming: 5 bases; junction bases outside the gene matches: 7. This chain's CDR3 is CASSGSGRAVETQYF. CDR3 bases: TGTGCCAGCAGTGGTAGCGGGAGGGCCGTGGAGACCCAGTACTTC.

The chain has TRBV5-1 and TRBJ2-2; D unresolved. This CDR3 comprises 15 residues. Trimming took off 4 bases at V and 7 bases at J, with 17 bases between the two ends. The germline gives CDR1 SGHRS, CDR2 YFSETQ. CDR3 DNA: TGCGCCAGCAGCCTGGGATCACCGGGCGGCGGGGAGCTGTTTTTT. It specifies CASSLGSPGGGELFF.

This clonotype was recorded at least ten times. The chain employs TRBV10-3 and TRBJ2-7; D possibly corresponds to TRBD1 (6 bases). V gave up 0 bases and J gave up 5 bases, with 8 bases separating them. The CDR3 covers 13 residues. CDR1 and CDR2 (germline): ENHRY, SYGVKD. CDR3 amino acids: CAISESGANEQYF. DNA of the CDR3: TGTGCCATCAGTGAGTCGGGGGCGAACGAGCAGTACTTC.

The chain carries TRBV12-3 or TRBV12-4 and TRBJ2-1; TRBD2 agrees at 8 bases. The V gene end was trimmed by 2 bases and the J gene end by 1 base; junction bases not matched to a gene: 16. This CDR3 is built from 20 residues. The CDR3 nucleotides read TGTGCCAGCAGTTTACGGGGGGGCCGGCTGGTTGGGAGATCCTACAATGAGCAGTTCTTC. It translates to CASSLRGGRLVGRSYNEQFF.

The gene calls are TRBV5-1 and TRBJ1-4; D remains unclear. Germline V CDR1 and CDR2: SGHRS, YFSETQ. V was clipped by 2 bases and J by 7 bases, with 12 bases between them. This CDR3 contains 14 residues. The CDR3 DNA is TGCGCCAGCAGCTTCTCAGATGGGAGTGAAAAACTGTTTTTT. Its protein is CASSFSDGSEKLFF.

This clonotype was seen many times. This sequence joins TRBV20-1 and TRBJ2-7; no clear D. The V end was cut by 0 bases, the J end by 4 bases, with 16 bases between. The CDR3 is 15 residues long. Germline V gene lookup returns CDR1 DFQATT and CDR2 SNEGSKA (reference sequence). The CDR3, as DNA: TGCAGTGCTAGAGATCGTAGGAGACCTATGTACGAGCAGTACTTC. Translating gives CSARDRRRPMYEQYF.

This chain connects TRBV6-2 or TRBV6-3 to TRBJ1-5, with TRBD1 identical over 10 bases. V shed 2 bases and J 6 bases; nucleotides not matched to a gene: 4. The germline CDR1 and CDR2 sequences are MNHEY and SVGEGT. The CDR3 totals 15 residues. The DNA of the CDR3 is TGTGCCAGCAGTTACACGGGGACAGGGGTTCAGCCCCAGCATTTT. As protein: CASSYTGTGVQPQHF.

The chain is built from TRBV5-6 and TRBJ2-3; TRBD1 matches 7 bases. J gave up 4 bases and V 7 bases, and 9 bases lay outside the gene matches. CDR3 length equals 14 residues. CDR1 and CDR2 from the germline V gene are SGHDT and YYEEEE. The CDR3 region has the DNA TGTGCCAGCCTGCGACAGGGTACCTCAGATACGCAGTATTTT. Residues: CASLRQGTSDTQYF.

The table lists this clonotype with a few counts. The chain recombines TRBV6-2 or TRBV6-3 with TRBJ2-3, with a tentative D call TRBD2 (6 bases). Between the trimmed V and J ends, which lost 7 bases and 8 bases, there was a span of 22 bases. CDR1 is MNHEY, CDR2 SVGEGT, per germline. This CDR3 spans 15 amino acids. The CDR3 is CASTTPGDGLVTQYF. The CDR3 region has the DNA TGTGCCAGCACTACACCGGGGGACGGACTTGTTACGCAGTATTTT.

This chain connects TRBV28 to TRBJ1-2, with D possibly being TRBD1 (6 bases). CDR3 length equals 13 residues. Deletions cut 6 bases from V and 3 bases from J, with 11 bases between. Germline V lookup: CDR1 MDHEN, CDR2 SYDVKM. DNA of the CDR3: TGTGCCAGCAGACCAGGGGTGGACTATGGCTACACCTTC. This codes for CASRPGVDYGYTF.

In this sample, this clonotype turned up a few times. This chain links TRBV5-5 with TRBJ2-1, with D possibly being TRBD2 (6 bases). The CDR3 has 15 residues. The germline V gene encodes CDR1 SGHKS and CDR2 YYEKEE (reference sequence). Trimming removed 2 bases from V and 0 bases from J, with 9 bases in between. The CDR3 sequence: CASSLLGLSYNEQFF. The CDR3 region has the DNA TGTGCCAGCAGCTTACTGGGACTCTCCTACAATGAGCAGTTCTTC.

The rearrangement joins TRBV6-2 or TRBV6-3 to TRBJ2-3; no clear D. In germline, CDR1 is MNHEY, CDR2 SVGEGT. The CDR3 contains 14 residues. Trimming removed 0 bases at V and 5 bases at J, with 9 bases between. The CDR3 region has the DNA TGTGCCAGCAGTTACTCGGGCAGTAAAGATACGCAGTATTTT. Protein sequence: CASSYSGSKDTQYF.

This clonotype was counted many times. The CDR3 reads CASSSGSSSYNSPLHF. The CDR3 region has the DNA TGTGCCAGCAGTTCGGGCTCCAGCTCCTATAATTCACCCCTCCACTTT. This chain connects TRBV12-3 or TRBV12-4 to TRBJ1-6; D unresolved. This CDR3 has 16 amino acids. V was shortened by 4 bases and J by 0 bases, with 10 bases between the two germline ends.

This clonotype was counted between two and nine times. The V gene is TRBV4-1, the J gene TRBJ2-3; D is unresolved. The CDR3 is 16 amino acids. V was pared by 1 base and J by 4 bases, with 15 bases between. Germline loops: CDR1 MGHRA, CDR2 YSYEKL. CDR3 in amino acids: CASSQVLSFQPDTQYF. CDR3 nucleotides: TGCGCCAGCAGCCAAGTTTTATCGTTTCAGCCAGATACGCAGTATTTT.

V is TRBV9 and J is TRBJ2-6, with unresolved D. The CDR3 has 17 residues. Per germline, CDR1 SGDLS and CDR2 YYNGEE. The V end lost 4 bases, the J end lost 0 bases, and 14 bases lay between the germline ends. CDR3 amino acids: CASSNRALLSGANVLTF. CDR3 bases: TGTGCCAGCAGCAACCGGGCCCTCCTCTCTGGGGCCAACGTCCTGACTTTC.